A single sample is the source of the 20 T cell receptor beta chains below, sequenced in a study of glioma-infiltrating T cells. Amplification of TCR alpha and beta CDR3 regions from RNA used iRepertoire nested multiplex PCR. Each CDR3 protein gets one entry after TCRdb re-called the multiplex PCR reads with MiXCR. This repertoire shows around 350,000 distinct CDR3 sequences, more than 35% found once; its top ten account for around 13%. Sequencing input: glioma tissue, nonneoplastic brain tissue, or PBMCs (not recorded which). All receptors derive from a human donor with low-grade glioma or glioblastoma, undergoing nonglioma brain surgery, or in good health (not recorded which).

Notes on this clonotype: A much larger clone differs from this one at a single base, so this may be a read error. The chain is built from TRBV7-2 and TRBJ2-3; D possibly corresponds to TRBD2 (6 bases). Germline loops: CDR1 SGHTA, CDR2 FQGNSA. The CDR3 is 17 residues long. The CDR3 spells CASSPKTGLLSTDTRYF. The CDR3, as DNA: TGTGCCAGCAGTCCTAAAACGGGACTCCTAAGCACAGATACGCGGTATTTT.

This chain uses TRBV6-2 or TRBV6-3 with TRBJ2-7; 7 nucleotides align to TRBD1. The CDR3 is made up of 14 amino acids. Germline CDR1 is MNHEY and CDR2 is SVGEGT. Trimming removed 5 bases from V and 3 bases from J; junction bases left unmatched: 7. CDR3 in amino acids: CASSGGQTLYEQYF. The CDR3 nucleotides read TGTGCCAGCAGTGGGGGACAGACCCTCTACGAGCAGTACTTC.

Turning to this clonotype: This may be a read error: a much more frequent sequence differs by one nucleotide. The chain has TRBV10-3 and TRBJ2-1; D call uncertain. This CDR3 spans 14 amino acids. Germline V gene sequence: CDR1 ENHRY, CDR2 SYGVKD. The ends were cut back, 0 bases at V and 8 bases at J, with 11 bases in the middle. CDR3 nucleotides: TGTGCCATCAGTGAGTCGATGGCGTTCTATGAGCAGTTCTTC. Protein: CAISESMAFYEQFF.

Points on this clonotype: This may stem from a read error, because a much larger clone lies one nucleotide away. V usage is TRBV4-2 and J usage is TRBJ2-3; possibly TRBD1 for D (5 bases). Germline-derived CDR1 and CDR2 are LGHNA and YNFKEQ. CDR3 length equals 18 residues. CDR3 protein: CAGSQDFNVGLSTDTQYF. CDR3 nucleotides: TGTGCCGGCAGCCAAGATTTTAATGTGGGGCTTAGCACAGATACGCAGTATTTT.

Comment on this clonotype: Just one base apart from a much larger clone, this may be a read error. The CDR3 DNA is TGCAGTGCTAGGACAGTTAGGGATACGCGGTATTTT. Its protein is CSARTVRDTRYF. The rearrangement uses TRBV20-1 and TRBJ2-3; D possibly corresponds to TRBD1 (5 bases). Germline values: CDR1 DFQATT, CDR2 SNEGSKA (reference sequence). This CDR3 spans 12 amino acids.

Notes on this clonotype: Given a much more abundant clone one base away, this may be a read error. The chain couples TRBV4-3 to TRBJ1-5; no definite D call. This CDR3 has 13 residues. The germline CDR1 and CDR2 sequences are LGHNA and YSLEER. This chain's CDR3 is CASGQDNEQPQHF. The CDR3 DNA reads TGCGCCAGCGGCCAAGATAATGAGCAGCCCCAGCATTTT.

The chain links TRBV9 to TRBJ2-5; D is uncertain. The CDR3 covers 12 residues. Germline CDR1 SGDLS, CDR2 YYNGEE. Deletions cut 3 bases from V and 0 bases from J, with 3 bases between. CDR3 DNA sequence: TGTGCCAGCAGCGCAAACCAAGAGACCCAGTACTTC. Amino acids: CASSANQETQYF.

This CDR3 reads CASSWTGDYNEQFF. CDR3 sequence (DNA): TGTGCCAGCAGTTGGACAGGGGACTACAATGAGCAGTTCTTC. The V gene is TRBV7-2, the J gene TRBJ2-1; 9 bases agree with TRBD1. The germline V gene encodes CDR1 SGHTA and CDR2 FQGNSA. The CDR3 runs to 14 residues. Unmatched junction bases numbered 3, after V lost 6 bases and J lost 3 bases.

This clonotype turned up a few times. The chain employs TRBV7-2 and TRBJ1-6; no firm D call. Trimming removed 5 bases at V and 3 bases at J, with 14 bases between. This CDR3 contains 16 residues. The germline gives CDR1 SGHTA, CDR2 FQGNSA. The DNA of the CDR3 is TGTGCCAGCAGCCCCCCGGACCGATACTATAATTCACCCCTCCACTTT. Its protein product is CASSPPDRYYNSPLHF.

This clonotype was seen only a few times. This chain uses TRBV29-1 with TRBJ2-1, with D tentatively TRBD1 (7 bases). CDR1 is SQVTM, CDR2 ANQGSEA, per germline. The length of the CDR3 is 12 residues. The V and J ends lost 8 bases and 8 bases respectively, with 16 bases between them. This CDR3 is CSIRGGGDEQFF. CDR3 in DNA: TGCAGCATTAGAGGAGGGGGCGATGAGCAGTTCTTC.

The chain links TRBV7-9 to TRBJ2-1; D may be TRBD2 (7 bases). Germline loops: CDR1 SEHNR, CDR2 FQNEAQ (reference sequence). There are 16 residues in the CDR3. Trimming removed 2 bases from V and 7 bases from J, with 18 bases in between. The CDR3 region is CASSLPRAGARNEQFF. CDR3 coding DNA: TGTGCCAGCAGCTTACCTAGGGCGGGGGCCCGAAATGAGCAGTTCTTC.

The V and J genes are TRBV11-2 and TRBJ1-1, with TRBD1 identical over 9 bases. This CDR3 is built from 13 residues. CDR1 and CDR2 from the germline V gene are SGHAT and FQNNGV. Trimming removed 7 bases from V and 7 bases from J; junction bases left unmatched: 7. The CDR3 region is CASTVQGANEAFF. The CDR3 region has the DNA TGTGCCAGCACCGTACAGGGGGCCAATGAAGCTTTCTTT.

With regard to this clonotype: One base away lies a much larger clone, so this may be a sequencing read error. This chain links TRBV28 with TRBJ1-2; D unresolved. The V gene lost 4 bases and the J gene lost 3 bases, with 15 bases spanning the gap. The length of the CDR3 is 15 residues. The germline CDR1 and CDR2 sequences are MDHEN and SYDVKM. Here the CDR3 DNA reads TGTGCCAGCAGTTCCCCCCCCCGGACTGACTATGGCTACACCTTC. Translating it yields CASSSPPRTDYGYTF.

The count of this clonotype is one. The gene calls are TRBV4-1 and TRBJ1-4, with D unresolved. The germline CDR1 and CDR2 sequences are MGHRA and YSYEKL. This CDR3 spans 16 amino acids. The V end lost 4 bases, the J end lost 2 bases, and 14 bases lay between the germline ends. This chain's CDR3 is CASSRGPTMTNEKLFF. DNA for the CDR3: TGCGCCAGCAGCCGTGGCCCGACAATGACTAATGAAAAACTGTTTTTT.

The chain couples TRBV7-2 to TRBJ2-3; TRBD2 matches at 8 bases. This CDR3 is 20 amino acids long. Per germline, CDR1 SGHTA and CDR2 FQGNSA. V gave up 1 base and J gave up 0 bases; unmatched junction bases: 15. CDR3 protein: CASSLDEAASGPLSTDTQYF. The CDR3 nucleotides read TGTGCCAGCAGCTTAGATGAGGCGGCTAGCGGGCCACTTAGCACAGATACGCAGTATTTT.

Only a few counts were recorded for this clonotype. The CDR3 loop reads CATSDFTGYNEQFF. The CDR3 coding sequence is TGTGCCACCAGTGATTTTACAGGGTACAATGAGCAGTTCTTC. The rearrangement uses TRBV24-1 and TRBJ2-1, with D perhaps matching TRBD1 (6 bases). V lost 1 base and J lost 4, with 7 bases in between. Germline V lookup: CDR1 KGHDR, CDR2 SFDVKD. The CDR3 sequence is 14 residues long.

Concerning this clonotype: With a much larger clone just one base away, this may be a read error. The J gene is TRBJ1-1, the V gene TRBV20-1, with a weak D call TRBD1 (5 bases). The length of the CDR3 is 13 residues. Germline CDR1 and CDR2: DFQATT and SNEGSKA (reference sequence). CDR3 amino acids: CGVGGAWNTEAFF. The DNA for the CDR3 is TGCGGTGTTGGCGGGGCCTGGAACACTGAAGCTTTCTTT.

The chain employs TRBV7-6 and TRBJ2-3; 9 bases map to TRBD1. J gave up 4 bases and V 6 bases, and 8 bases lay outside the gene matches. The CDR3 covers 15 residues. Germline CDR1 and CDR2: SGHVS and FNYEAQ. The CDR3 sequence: CASSPTGTGPDTQYF. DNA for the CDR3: TGTGCCAGCAGTCCAACCGGGACAGGGCCAGATACGCAGTATTTT.

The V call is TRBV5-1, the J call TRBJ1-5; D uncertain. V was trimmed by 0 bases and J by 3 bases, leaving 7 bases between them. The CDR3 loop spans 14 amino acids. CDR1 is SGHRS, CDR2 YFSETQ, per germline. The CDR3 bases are TGCGCCAGCAGCTTGGATGGGCCCAATCAGCCCCAGCATTTT. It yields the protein CASSLDGPNQPQHF.

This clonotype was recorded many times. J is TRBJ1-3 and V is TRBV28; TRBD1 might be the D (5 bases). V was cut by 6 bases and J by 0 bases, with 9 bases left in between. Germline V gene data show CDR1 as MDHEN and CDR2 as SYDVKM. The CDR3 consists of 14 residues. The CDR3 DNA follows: TGTGCCAGCAGCTACAGGACCTCTGGAAACACCATATATTTT. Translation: CASSYRTSGNTIYF. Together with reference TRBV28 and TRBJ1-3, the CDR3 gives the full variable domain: DVKVTQSSRYLVKRTGEKVFLECVQDMDHENMFWYRQDPGLGLRLIYFSYDVKMKEKGDIPEGYSVSREKKERFSLILESASTNQTSMYLCASSYRTSGNTIYFGEGSWLTVV.